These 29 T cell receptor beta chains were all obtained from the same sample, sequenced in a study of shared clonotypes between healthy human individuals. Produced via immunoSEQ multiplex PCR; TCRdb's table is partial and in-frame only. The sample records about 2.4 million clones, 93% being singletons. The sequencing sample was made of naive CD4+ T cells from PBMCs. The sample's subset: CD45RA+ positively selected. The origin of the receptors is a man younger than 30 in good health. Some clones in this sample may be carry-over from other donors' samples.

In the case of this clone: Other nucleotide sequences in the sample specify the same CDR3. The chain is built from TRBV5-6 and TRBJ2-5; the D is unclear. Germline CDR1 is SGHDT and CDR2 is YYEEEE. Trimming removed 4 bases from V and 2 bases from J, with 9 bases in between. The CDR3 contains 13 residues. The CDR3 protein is CASSLYLQETQYF. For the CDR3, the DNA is TGTGCCAGCAGCCTATACCTTCAAGAGACCCAGTACTTC.

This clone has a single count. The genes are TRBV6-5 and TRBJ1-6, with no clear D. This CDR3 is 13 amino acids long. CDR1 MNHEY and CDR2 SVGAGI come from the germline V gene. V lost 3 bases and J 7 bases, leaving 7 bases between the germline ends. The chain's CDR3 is CASSYLRNSPLHF. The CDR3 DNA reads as TGTGCCAGCAGTTATCTTCGGAATTCACCCCTCCACTTT.

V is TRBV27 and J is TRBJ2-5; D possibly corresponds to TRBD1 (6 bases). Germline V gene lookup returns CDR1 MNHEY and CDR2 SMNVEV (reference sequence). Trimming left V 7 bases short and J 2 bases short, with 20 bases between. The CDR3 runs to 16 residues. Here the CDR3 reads CASKVGFTRGQETQYF. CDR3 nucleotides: TGTGCCAGCAAAGTGGGGTTTACCAGGGGACAAGAGACCCAGTACTTC.

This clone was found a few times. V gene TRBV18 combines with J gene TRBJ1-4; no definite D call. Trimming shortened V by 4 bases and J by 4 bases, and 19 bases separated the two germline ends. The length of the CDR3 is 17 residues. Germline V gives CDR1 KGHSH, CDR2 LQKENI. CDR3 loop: CASSQNQDALGNEKLFF. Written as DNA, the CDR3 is TGTGCCAGCTCACAGAACCAAGACGCGCTTGGTAATGAAAAACTGTTTTTT.

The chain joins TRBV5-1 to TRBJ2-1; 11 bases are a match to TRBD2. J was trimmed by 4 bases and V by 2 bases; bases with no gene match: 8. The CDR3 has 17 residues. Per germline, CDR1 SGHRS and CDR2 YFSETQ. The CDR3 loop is CASSFGRGTSGYNEQFF. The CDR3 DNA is TGCGCCAGCAGCTTTGGGAGAGGGACTAGCGGATACAATGAGCAGTTCTTC.

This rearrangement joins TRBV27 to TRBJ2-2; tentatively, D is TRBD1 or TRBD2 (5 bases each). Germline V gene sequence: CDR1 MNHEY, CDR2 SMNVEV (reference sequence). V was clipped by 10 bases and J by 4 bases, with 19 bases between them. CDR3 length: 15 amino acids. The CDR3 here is CATKLVRGSTGELFF. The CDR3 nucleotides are TGTGCCACCAAACTGGTACGGGGCTCCACCGGGGAGCTGTTTTTT.

DNA of the CDR3: TGTGCCAGCACCTTCGACCCTCGTGAAGAGACCCAGTACTTC. As protein: CASTFDPREETQYF. The chain links TRBV5-6 to TRBJ2-5; D uncertain. This CDR3 has 14 amino acids. The V gene's germline CDR1 is SGHDT and CDR2 YYEEEE. Trimming shortened V by 6 bases and J by 3 bases, and 15 bases separated the two germline ends.

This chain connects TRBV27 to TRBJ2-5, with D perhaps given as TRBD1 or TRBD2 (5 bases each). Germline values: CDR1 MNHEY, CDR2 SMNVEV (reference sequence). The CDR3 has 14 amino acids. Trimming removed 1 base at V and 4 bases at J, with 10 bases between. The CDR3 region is CASSLWDRAETQYF. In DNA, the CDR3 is TGTGCCAGCAGTTTATGGGACCGCGCAGAGACCCAGTACTTC.

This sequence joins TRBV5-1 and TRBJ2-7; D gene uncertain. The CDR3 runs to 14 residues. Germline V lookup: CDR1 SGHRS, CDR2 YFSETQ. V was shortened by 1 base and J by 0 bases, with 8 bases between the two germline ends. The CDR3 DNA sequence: TGCGCCAGCAGCTTGCTGCCTATCTCCTACGAGCAGTACTTC. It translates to CASSLLPISYEQYF. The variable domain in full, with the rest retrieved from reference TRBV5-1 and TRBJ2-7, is KAGVTQTPRYLIKTRGQQVTLSCSPISGHRSVSWYQQTPGQGLQFLFEYFSETQRNKGNFPGRFSGRQFSNSRSEMNVSTLELGDSALYLCASSLLPISYEQYFGPGTRLTVT.

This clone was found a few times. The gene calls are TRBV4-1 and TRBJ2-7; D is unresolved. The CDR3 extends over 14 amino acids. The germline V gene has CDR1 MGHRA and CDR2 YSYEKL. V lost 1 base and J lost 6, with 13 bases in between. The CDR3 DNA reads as TGCGCCAGCAGCCAAGTTCTACAGCCATTCGAGCAGTACTTC. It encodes CASSQVLQPFEQYF.

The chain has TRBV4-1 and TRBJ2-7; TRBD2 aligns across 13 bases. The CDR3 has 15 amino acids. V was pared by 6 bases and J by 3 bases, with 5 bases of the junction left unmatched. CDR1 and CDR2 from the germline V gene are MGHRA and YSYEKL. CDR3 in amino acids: CASRRTSGSNYEQYF. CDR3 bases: TGCGCCAGCAGGCGGACTAGCGGGAGCAACTACGAGCAGTACTTC.

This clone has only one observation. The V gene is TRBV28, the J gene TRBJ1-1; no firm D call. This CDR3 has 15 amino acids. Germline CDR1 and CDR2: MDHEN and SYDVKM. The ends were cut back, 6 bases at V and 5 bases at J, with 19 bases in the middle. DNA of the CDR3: TGTGCCAGCAGGGCCCCTAGCTTGGGTGGGACTGAAGCTTTCTTT. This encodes CASRAPSLGGTEAFF.

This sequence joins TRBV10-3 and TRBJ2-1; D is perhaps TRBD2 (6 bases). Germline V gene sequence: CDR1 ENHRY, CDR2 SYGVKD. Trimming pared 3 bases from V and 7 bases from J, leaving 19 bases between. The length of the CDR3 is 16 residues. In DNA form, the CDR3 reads TGTGCCATCAGTGAAATCGCGGGATATGGTGATAATGAGCAGTTCTTC. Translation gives CAISEIAGYGDNEQFF.

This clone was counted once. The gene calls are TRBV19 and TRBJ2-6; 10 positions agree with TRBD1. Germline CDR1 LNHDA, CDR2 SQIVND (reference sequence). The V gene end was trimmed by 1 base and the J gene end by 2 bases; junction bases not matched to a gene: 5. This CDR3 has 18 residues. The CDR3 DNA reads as TGTGCCAGTAGTATAGCGGGACAGGGGACCCCTGGGGCCAACGTCCTGACTTTC. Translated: CASSIAGQGTPGANVLTF.

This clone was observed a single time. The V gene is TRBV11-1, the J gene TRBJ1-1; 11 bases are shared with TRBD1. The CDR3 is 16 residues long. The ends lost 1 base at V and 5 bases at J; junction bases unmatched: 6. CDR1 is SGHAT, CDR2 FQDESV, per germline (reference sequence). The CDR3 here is CASSLERTGGITEAFF. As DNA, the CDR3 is TGTGCCAGCAGCTTAGAGAGGACAGGGGGCATTACTGAAGCTTTCTTT.

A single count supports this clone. CDR3 nucleotides: TGTGCCTGGGCTAATGGGGGTAGCTATGGCTACACCTTC. This gives the protein CAWANGGSYGYTF. The V call is TRBV30, the J call TRBJ1-2, with D perhaps matching TRBD1 (5 bases). V was clipped by 5 bases and J by 4 bases, with 14 bases between them. The germline gives CDR1 GTSNPN, CDR2 SVGIG (reference sequence). The CDR3 length is 13 residues.

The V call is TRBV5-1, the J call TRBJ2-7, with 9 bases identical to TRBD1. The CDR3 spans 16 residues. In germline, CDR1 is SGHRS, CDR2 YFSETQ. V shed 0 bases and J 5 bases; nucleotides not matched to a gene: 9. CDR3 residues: CASSLAWTGVLHEQYF. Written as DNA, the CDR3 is TGCGCCAGCAGCTTGGCCTGGACAGGGGTTCTCCACGAGCAGTACTTC.

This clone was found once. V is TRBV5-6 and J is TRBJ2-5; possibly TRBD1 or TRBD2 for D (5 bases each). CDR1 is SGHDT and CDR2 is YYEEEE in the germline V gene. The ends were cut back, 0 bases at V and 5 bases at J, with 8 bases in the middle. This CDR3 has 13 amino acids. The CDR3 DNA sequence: TGTGCCAGCAGCTTGGGGGGCGGGGAGACCCAGTACTTC. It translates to CASSLGGGETQYF.

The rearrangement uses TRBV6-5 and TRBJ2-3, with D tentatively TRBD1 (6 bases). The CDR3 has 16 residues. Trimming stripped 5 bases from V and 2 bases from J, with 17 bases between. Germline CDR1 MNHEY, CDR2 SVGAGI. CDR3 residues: CASSHYRVEATDTQYF. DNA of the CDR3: TGTGCCAGCAGTCACTACAGGGTTGAGGCCACAGATACGCAGTATTTT.

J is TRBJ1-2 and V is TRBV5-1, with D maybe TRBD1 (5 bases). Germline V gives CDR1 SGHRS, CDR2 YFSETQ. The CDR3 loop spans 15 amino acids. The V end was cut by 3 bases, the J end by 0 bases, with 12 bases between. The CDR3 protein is CASSSTWGANYGYTF. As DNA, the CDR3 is TGCGCCAGCAGCTCCACTTGGGGGGCTAACTATGGCTACACCTTC.

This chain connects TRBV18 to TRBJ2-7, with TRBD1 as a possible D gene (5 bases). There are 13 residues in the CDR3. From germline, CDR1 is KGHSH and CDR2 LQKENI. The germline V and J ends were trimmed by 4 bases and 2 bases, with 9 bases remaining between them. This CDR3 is CASSQTAPYEQYF. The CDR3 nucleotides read TGTGCCAGCTCACAGACAGCCCCCTACGAGCAGTACTTC.

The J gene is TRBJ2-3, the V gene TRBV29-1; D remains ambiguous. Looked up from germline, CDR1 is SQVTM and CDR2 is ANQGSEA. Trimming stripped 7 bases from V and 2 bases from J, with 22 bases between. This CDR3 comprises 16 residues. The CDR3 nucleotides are TGCAGCGGGAAGGACGGAATTGAAACCTCCACAGATACGCAGTATTTT. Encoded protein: CSGKDGIETSTDTQYF.

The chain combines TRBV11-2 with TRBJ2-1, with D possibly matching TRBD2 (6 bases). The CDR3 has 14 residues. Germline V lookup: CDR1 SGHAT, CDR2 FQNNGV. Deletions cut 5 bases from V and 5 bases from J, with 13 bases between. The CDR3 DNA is TGTGCCAGCAGCGGGACTGCGGCCCACAATGAGCAGTTCTTC. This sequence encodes CASSGTAAHNEQFF.

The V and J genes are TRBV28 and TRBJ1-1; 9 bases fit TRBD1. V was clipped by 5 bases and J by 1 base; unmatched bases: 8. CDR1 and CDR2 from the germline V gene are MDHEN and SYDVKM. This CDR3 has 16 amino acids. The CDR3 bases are TGTGCCAGCAGTGAGACAGGGGGAGTAAAGAACACTGAAGCTTTCTTT. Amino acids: CASSETGGVKNTEAFF.

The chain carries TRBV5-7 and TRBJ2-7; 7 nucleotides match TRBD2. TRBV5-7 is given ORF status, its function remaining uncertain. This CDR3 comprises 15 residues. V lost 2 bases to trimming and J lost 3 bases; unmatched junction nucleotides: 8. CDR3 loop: CASSFYLAEDYEQYF. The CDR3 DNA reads TGTGCCAGCAGCTTTTATCTAGCGGAAGACTACGAGCAGTACTTC.

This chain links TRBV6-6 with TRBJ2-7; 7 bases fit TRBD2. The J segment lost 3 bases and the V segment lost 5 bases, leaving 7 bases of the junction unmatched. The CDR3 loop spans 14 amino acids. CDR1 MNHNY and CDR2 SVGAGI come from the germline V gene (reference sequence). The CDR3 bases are TGTGCCAGCAGTATCCTTTCGGGAGGCTACGAGCAGTACTTC. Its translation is CASSILSGGYEQYF.

The CDR3 nucleotides are TGTGCCAGCAGTTTTCCCAGGCAGGGTTTTTACCATGAGCAGTTCTTC. The encoded protein is CASSFPRQGFYHEQFF. The genes are TRBV28 and TRBJ2-1, with D possibly being TRBD1 (5 bases). Trimming took off 3 bases at V and 8 bases at J, with 20 bases between the two ends. Germline V lookup: CDR1 MDHEN, CDR2 SYDVKM. The CDR3 is made up of 16 amino acids. The complete variable domain, with remaining parts taken from reference TRBV28 and TRBJ2-1, reads DVKVTQSSRYLVKRTGEKVFLECVQDMDHENMFWYRQDPGLGLRLIYFSYDVKMKEKGDIPEGYSVSREKKERFSLILESASTNQTSMYLCASSFPRQGFYHEQFFGPGTRLTVL.

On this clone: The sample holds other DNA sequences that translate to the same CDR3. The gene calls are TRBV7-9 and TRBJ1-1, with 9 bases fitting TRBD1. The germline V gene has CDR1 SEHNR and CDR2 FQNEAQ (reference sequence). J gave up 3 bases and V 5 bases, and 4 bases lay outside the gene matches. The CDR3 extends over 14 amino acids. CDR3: CASSPRTGDTEAFF. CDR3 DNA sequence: TGTGCCAGCAGCCCCAGGACAGGGGACACTGAAGCTTTCTTT.

The CDR3 DNA reads as TGTGCCAGCAGTTTAACCGGACAGATGCAGGGCTACACCTTC. Translating gives CASSLTGQMQGYTF. The V call is TRBV5-4, the J call TRBJ1-2, with D tentatively TRBD1 (6 bases). The V and J ends lost 5 bases and 8 bases respectively, with 19 bases between them. The CDR3 spans 14 residues. Germline-derived CDR1 and CDR2 are SGHNT and YYREEE (reference sequence).